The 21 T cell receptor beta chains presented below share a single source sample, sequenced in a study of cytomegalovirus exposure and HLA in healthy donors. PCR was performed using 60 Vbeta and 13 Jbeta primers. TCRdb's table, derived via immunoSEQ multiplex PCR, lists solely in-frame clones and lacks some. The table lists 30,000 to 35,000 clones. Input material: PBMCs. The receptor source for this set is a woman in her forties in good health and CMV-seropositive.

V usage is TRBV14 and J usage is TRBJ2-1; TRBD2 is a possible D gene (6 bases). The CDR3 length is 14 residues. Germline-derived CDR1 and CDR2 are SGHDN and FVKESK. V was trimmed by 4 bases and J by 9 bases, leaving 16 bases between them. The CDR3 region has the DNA TGTGCCAGCAGCCGCGGGGACCCCACGCTTGAGCAGTTCTTC. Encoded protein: CASSRGDPTLEQFF.

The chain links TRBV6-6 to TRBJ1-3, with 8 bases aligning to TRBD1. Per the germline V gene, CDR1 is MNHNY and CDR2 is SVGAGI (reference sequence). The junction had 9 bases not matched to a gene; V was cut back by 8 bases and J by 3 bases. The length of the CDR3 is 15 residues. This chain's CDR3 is CASGGPDRDGNTIYF. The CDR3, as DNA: TGTGCCAGCGGAGGACCGGACAGGGATGGAAACACCATATATTTT.

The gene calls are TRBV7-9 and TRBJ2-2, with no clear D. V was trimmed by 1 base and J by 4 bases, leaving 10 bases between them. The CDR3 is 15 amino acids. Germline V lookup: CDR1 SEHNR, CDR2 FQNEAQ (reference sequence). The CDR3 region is CASSLVSTGTGELFF. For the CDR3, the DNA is TGTGCCAGCAGCTTAGTTTCGACGGGCACCGGGGAGCTGTTTTTT.

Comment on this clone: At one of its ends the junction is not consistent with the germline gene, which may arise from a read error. The CDR3, as DNA: TGTGCCAGCTCACCACAAACGGGGAGCTCCGACAATGAGCAGTTCTTC. Amino acid sequence: CASSPQTGSSDNEQFF. The rearrangement links TRBV18 to TRBJ2-1; D may be TRBD2 (5 bases). In germline, CDR1 is KGHSH, CDR2 LQKENI. The CDR3 length is 16 residues. Full variable domain (missing parts from reference TRBV18 and TRBJ2-1): NAGVMQNPRHLVRRRGQEARLRCSPMKGHSHVYWYRQLPEEGLKFMVYLQKENIIDESGMPKERFSAEFPKEGPSILRIQQVVRGDSAAYFCASSPQTGSSDNEQFFGPGTRLTVL.

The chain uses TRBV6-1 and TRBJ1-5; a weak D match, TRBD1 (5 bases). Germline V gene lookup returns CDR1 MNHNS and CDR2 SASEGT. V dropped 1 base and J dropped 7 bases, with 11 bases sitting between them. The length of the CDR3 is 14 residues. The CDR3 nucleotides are TGTGCCAGCAGTGAAGGTAGGGGTCGCCAGCCCCAGCATTTT. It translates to CASSEGRGRQPQHF.

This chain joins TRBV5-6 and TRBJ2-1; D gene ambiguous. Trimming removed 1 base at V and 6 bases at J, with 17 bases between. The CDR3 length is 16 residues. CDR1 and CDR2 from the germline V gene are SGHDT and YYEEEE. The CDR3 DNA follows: TGTGCCAGCAGCTTGCGAGACACATTGCCCACCAATGAGCAGTTCTTC. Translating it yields CASSLRDTLPTNEQFF.

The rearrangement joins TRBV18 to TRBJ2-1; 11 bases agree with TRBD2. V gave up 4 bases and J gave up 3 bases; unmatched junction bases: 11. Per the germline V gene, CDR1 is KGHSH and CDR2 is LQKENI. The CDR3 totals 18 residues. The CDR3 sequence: CASSHSYTSGRNYNEQFF. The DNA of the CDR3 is TGTGCCAGCTCACACTCATACACTAGCGGGAGAAACTACAATGAGCAGTTCTTC. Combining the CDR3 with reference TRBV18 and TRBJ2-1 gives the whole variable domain NAGVMQNPRHLVRRRGQEARLRCSPMKGHSHVYWYRQLPEEGLKFMVYLQKENIIDESGMPKERFSAEFPKEGPSILRIQQVVRGDSAAYFCASSHSYTSGRNYNEQFFGPGTRLTVL.

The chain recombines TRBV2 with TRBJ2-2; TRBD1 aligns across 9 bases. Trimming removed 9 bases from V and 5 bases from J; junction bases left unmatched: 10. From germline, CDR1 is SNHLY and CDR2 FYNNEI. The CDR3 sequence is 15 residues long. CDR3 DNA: TGTGCCAGTAAGCACAGGGGGCATTCGACCGGGGAGCTGTTTTTT. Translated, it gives CASKHRGHSTGELFF. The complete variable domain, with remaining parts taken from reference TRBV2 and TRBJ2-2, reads EPEVTQTPSHQVTQMGQEVILRCVPISNHLYFYWYRQILGQKVEFLVSFYNNEISEKSEIFDDQFSVERPDGSNFTLKIRSTKLEDSAMYFCASKHRGHSTGELFFGEGSRLTVL.

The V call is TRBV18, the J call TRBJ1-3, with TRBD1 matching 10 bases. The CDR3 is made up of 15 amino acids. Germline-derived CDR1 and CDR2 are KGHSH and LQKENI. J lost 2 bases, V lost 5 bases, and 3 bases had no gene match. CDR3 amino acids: CASSVGQGTGNTIYF. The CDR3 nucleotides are TGTGCCAGCTCAGTGGGACAGGGGACTGGAAACACCATATATTTT.

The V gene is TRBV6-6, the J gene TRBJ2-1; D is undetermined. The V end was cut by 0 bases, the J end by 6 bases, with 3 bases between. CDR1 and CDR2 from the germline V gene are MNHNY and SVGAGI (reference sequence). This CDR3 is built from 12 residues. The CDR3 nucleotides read TGTGCCAGCAGTTACTCCAGCAATGAGCAGTTCTTC. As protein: CASSYSSNEQFF.

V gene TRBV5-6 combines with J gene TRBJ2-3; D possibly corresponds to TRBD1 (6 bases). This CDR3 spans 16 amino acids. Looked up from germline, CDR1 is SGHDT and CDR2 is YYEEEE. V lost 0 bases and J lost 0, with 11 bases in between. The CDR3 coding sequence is TGTGCCAGCAGCTTGGCAGGGGTCCTTAGCACAGATACGCAGTATTTT. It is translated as CASSLAGVLSTDTQYF.

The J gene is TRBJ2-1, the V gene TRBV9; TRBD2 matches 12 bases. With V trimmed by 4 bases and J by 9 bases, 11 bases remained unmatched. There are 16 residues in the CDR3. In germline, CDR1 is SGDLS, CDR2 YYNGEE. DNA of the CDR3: TGTGCCAGCAGCCCCAGAGCTAGCGGGAGGGCCAGTGAGCAGTTCTTC. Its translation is CASSPRASGRASEQFF.

This CDR3 reads CASSQQGLETQYF. The CDR3 DNA follows: TGTGCCAGCAGCCAGCAGGGTCTGGAGACCCAGTACTTC. V usage is TRBV7-2 and J usage is TRBJ2-5; possibly TRBD1 for D (5 bases). This CDR3 is 13 amino acids long. Germline CDR1 reads SGHTA; CDR2 reads FQGNSA. The V and J ends lost 5 bases and 5 bases respectively, with 12 bases between them.

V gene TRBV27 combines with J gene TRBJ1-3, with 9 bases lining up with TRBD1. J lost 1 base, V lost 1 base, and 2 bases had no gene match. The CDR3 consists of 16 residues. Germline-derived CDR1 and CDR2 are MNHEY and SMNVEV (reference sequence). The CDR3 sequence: CASSLWGQGSGNTIYF. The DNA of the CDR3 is TGTGCCAGCAGTTTATGGGGACAGGGTTCTGGAAACACCATATATTTT.

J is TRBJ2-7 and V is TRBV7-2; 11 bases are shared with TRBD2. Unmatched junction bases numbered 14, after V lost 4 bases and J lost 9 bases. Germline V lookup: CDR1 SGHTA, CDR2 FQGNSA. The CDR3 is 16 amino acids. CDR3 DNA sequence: TGTGCCAGCAGCTCCATTTCACTAGCGGGAGAGACAGGGCAGTACTTC. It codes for CASSSISLAGETGQYF.

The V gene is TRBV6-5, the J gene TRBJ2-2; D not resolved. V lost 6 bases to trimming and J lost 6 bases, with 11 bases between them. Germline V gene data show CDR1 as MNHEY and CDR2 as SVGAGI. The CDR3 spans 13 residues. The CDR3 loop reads CASRRPVSGELFF. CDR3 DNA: TGTGCCAGCAGGAGGCCCGTGTCCGGGGAGCTGTTTTTT.

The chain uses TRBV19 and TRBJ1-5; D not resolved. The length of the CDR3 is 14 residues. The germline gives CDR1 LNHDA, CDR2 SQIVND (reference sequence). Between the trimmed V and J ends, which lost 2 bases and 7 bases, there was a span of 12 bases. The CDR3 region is CASSIWRVEQPQHF. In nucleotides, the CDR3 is TGTGCCAGTAGTATATGGAGGGTTGAACAGCCCCAGCATTTT.

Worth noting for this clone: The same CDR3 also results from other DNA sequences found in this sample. CDR3 sequence: CASSRPGQGNTEAFF. The CDR3 DNA reads TGTGCCAGTAGCCGCCCGGGACAGGGAAACACTGAAGCTTTCTTT. V is TRBV19 and J is TRBJ1-1, with 9 bases that match TRBD1. The CDR3 sequence is 15 residues long. Germline CDR1 reads LNHDA; CDR2 reads SQIVND (reference sequence). V lost 6 bases to trimming and J lost 2 bases; unmatched junction nucleotides: 7.

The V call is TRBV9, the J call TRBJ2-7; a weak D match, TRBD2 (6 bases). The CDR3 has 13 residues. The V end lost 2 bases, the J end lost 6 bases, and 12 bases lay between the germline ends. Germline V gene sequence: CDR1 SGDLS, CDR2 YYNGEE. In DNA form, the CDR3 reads TGTGCCAGCAGCGTCATCGGAGGGGCCGAGCAGTACTTC. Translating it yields CASSVIGGAEQYF.

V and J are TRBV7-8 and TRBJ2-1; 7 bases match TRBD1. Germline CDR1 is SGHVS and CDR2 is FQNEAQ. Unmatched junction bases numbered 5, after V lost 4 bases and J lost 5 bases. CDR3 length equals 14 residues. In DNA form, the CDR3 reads TGTGCCAGCAGCTCTTCGACAGGGAACAATGAGCAGTTCTTC. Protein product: CASSSSTGNNEQFF.

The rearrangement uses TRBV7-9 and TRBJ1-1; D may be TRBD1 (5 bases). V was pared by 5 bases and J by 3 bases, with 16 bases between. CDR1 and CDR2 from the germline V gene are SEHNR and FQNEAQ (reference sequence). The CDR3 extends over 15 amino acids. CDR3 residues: CASSPRGREDTEAFF. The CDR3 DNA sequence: TGTGCCAGCAGCCCCCGCGGCAGGGAGGACACTGAAGCTTTCTTT.